The 6 T cell receptor beta chains in this list originate from one sample, sequenced in a study of T cells in Graves' hyperthyroidism and ophthalmopathy. TCR beta CDR3 regions were amplified from RNA transcripts. Initially, a first-round RT-PCR of the TCR CDR3 employed the HTBI primer set. TCRdb independently ran MiXCR on the multiplex PCR reads; one entry per CDR3 protein. The profile shows 500,000 to 650,000 distinct CDR3 sequences, approximately 17% of them singletons. Sample: blood. The receptors were gathered from a woman under 30 with Graves' ophthalmopathy.

The rearrangement links TRBV25-1 to TRBJ2-7, with 7 bases fitting TRBD2. Germline V lookup: CDR1 MGHDK, CDR2 SYGVNS. The CDR3 is 13 residues long. V lost 2 bases and J lost 6; bases outside the gene matches: 4. The CDR3 loop reads CASSEPGGTEQYF. CDR3 DNA: TGTGCCAGCAGTGAACCCGGGGGGACCGAGCAGTACTTC.

The table lists this clonotype with many counts. CDR3 protein: CASSQDNGQGREQYF. The DNA of the CDR3 is TGTGCCAGCAGCCAAGATAACGGACAGGGTCGGGAGCAGTACTTC. The chain links TRBV3-1 to TRBJ2-7; 8 bases match TRBD1. The V gene end was trimmed by 0 bases and the J gene end by 7 bases; junction bases not matched to a gene: 8. CDR3 size: 15 residues. Germline loops: CDR1 LGHDT, CDR2 YNNKEL (reference sequence).

This clonotype appeared many times. This chain links TRBV30 with TRBJ2-1; D ambiguous. Trimming stripped 8 bases from V and 10 bases from J, with 15 bases between. The CDR3 totals 11 residues. The germline V gene encodes CDR1 GTSNPN and CDR2 SVGIG (reference sequence). CDR3: CAGSYAQEQFF. CDR3 coding DNA: TGTGCCGGTTCGTATGCACAGGAGCAGTTCTTC.

The rearrangement links TRBV4-1 to TRBJ1-5, with D unresolved. CDR1 MGHRA and CDR2 YSYEKL come from the germline V gene. With 0 bases removed from V and 7 bases from J, the gap between germline ends came to 7 bases. The length of the CDR3 is 13 residues. CDR3 amino acids: CASSQDGWQPQHF. For the CDR3, the DNA is TGCGCCAGCAGCCAAGATGGGTGGCAGCCCCAGCATTTT.

The chain carries TRBV5-1 and TRBJ2-7, with D possibly being TRBD1 (5 bases). Deletions cut 0 bases from V and 2 bases from J, with 12 bases between. In germline, CDR1 is SGHRS, CDR2 YFSETQ. The CDR3 spans 15 residues. The CDR3 reads CASSLESRAAYEQYF. The CDR3 DNA sequence: TGCGCCAGCAGCTTGGAATCCAGGGCGGCCTACGAGCAGTACTTC.

In this sample, this clonotype turned up many times. J is TRBJ1-2 and V is TRBV5-5, with D maybe TRBD1 (5 bases). This CDR3 contains 13 residues. V lost 5 bases and J lost 7, with 15 bases in between. The V gene's germline CDR1 is SGHKS and CDR2 YYEKEE (reference sequence). The CDR3 is CASRRTYPRGYTF. In DNA, the CDR3 is TGTGCCAGCAGACGGACATACCCGCGTGGCTACACCTTC.